The T cell receptor beta chain under discussion was sequenced for a study of cytomegalovirus exposure and HLA in healthy donors. The ends were cut back, 6 bases at V and 0 bases at J, with 12 bases in the middle. Germline V CDR1 and CDR2: SNHLY, FYNNEI. This CDR3 is 14 amino acids long. This PCR relied on a set of 60 Vbeta primers and 13 Jbeta primers. Assay: immunoSEQ multiplex PCR; the TCRdb copy retains only in-frame clones and omits some. Here the sample table reports 120,000 to 150,000 clones. Source material: PBMCs. This sequence originates from a woman between 45 and 60 years old in good health and CMV-seronegative. The chain uses TRBV2 and TRBJ2-7; no definite D call. CDR3 DNA sequence: TGTGCCAGCAGCGAACCAGAATTCTCCTACGAGCAGTACTTC. This sequence encodes CASSEPEFSYEQYF. Using reference TRBV2 and TRBJ2-7 for the parts outside the CDR3, the full variable domain is EPEVTQTPSHQVTQMGQEVILRCVPISNHLYFYWYRQILGQKVEFLVSFYNNEISEKSEIFDDQFSVERPDGSNFTLKIRSTKLEDSAMYFCASSEPEFSYEQYFGPGTRLTVT.